The source of this T cell receptor beta chain is a study of blood T cell repertoires in COVID-19. Across the whole study: Samples taken during acute and convalescent COVID-19 were collected in the United States, Italy and Spain. T cells, B-cell-depleted T cells, or PBMCs provided the cDNA or gDNA that served as material.

Germline V lookup: CDR1 LNHDA, CDR2 SQIVND (reference sequence). The CDR3 is made up of 15 amino acids. The V end lost 6 bases, the J end lost 8 bases, and 19 bases lay between the germline ends. Followed longitudinally, the Seattle patients had been enrolled during active infection. Per the original methods: For nucleated cells, counts were estimated from reference gene primer amplification. Assay used: immunoSEQ multiplex PCR; TCRdb lists only in-frame clones, some missing. That table gives V, J and clone size, and the DNA gave D and trimming. The data hold approximately 350,000 clones, with approximately 88% observed a single time.

The chain uses TRBV19 and TRBJ1-4, with D perhaps matching TRBD1 (6 bases). This receptor was identified in a woman aged 25 to 39 with COVID-19, enrolled during active disease. The sequenced sample was peripheral blood. The CDR3 bases are TGTGCCAGTAGCGACGCGGGGGCAGGAGGGGAAAAACTGTTTTTT. This codes for CASSDAGAGGEKLFF.